This T cell receptor (beta chain) was captured in a study of blood T cell repertoires in COVID-19 (dated by TCRdb to 2018 to 2020). Turning to the overall study: Samples covering the acute and convalescent phases of COVID-19 were provided by collaborators in the United States, Italy and Spain. The prospective study material was composed of cDNA or gDNA derived from T cells, B-cell-depleted T cells, or PBMCs. The dataset comprised deeply sampled blood TCRbeta repertoires from subjects exposed to, actively infected with, or recovered from COVID-19. The repertoires were released in a freely available public database intended as a resource for research on the immune response to SARS-CoV-2. Samples were obtained from the ongoing ImmuneRACE study (first 160 participants) and from 1,000 to 1,500 subjects provided by 6 global collaborators. Sample metadata almost always included a de-identified subject ID, COVID-19 status, age in years and sex. HLA class I and class II types, where available, came from metadata supplied by the sample provider rather than from assay-based typing. Overall results and qualifications from the work: The quantity of clinical and demographic metadata differed by source and by participant and was supplied without curation.

At one collaborating source in Seattle, patients were enrolled during active infection and were followed longitudinally through the course of disease. Each collaborating institution followed its own protocols to collect whole blood in K2EDTA tubes. For TCRbeta analysis, collaborators shipped samples in one of three forms: frozen whole blood, isolated PBMCs, or DNA extracted from either of those sample types. In the case of this clone: Its antigen remains undetermined. Base qualities were left out, and no much larger clone turns up one base away.

TCRbeta CDR3 regions were amplified from genomic DNA by means of the immunoSEQ Assay, a bias-controlled multiplex PCR. In the paper's pipeline: Within the assay, amplification of reference gene primers was used to estimate how many nucleated cells each sample contained. Sequence reads were collapsed and filtered to measure the absolute abundance of every unique TCRbeta CDR3 rearrangement. For each sample, productive Simpson clonality was calculated as the square root of Simpson's diversity index across productive rearrangements. TCRdb took this table from immuneACCESS and kept in-frame rearrangements with V and J called. Such tables lack part of the clones; where checked against another copy, unresolved V genes explain under half of the gap, and the rest is unexplained. V and J calls and clone size are those listed in that table; D and trimming were worked out from the DNA. This sample lists fewer than 700,000 clones; roughly nine tenths were detected once. Around 8% of the sample goes to the ten largest clones.

Trimmed from V: 8 bases; trimmed from J: 2 bases; junction bases lacking a gene match: 4. From the germline V gene (reference sequence), CDR1 is LNHNV and CDR2 is YYDKDF. The CDR3 holds 13 amino acids from the cysteine to the phenylalanine. Just CDR3 DNA is preserved here, 39 bases in frame from base 1. The receptor was derived from a woman aged 45-59 years with COVID-19, enrolled during active disease. Sequencing was performed on peripheral blood. This chain joins TRBV15 to TRBJ2-7, with 9 bases matching TRBD1. The DNA sequence is given as TGTGCCACCTCTCGACAGGGGGCCTACGAGCAGTACTTC. Its protein is CATSRQGAYEQYF.